This TCR beta chain emerged from a study of T cells in Graves' hyperthyroidism and ophthalmopathy. The CDR3 contains 12 residues. V gave up 3 bases and J gave up 6 bases, with 8 bases separating them. Per germline, CDR1 SEHNR and CDR2 FQNEAQ (reference sequence). The CDR3 regions of TCR beta were amplified from RNA transcripts. The HTBI primer set served for first-round RT-PCR of the TCR CDR3. TCRdb re-called the multiplex PCR reads through MiXCR, storing one row per CDR3 protein. The profile shows some 320,000 distinct CDR3 sequences, around 13% of them singletons. This clonotype was counted between two and nine times.

The receptor comes from a middle-aged woman with Graves' ophthalmopathy. Sequenced material: blood. V and J are TRBV7-9 and TRBJ1-1, with TRBD1 as a possible D gene (5 bases). CDR3 nucleotide sequence: TGTGCCAGCAGCTTTTTGGGGCCTGAAGCTTTCTTT. Protein product: CASSFLGPEAFF. Full variable domain (missing parts from reference TRBV7-9 and TRBJ1-1): DTGVSQNPRHKITKRGQNVTFRCDPISEHNRLYWYRQTLGQGPEFLTYFQNEAQLEKSRLLSDRFSAERPKGSFSTLEIQRTEQGDSAMYLCASSFLGPEAFFGQGTRLTVV.